A selection of T cell receptor beta chains follows, all from one sample in a study of cytomegalovirus exposure and HLA in healthy donors. Sequencing used immunoSEQ multiplex PCR; TCRdb keeps in-frame clones, though not all of them. The data show around 250,000 clones, roughly 90% seen once. Material: PBMCs. Receptors were obtained from a woman aged 18-30 years in good health and CMV-seronegative. Both conserved end residues are part of each CDR3. The D gene is left open where the match is weak. Clone sizes are given selectively: once, few, many, or a class where the clone is expanded.

TGTGCCAGCAGCACAGACAGGGGACGTAACACCGGGGAGCTGTTTTTT,CASSTDRGRNTGELFF,TRBJ2-2,.,TRBD1,TRBV7-9
TGTGCCAGCTCACCGGGGCAGGGTATTAGAGATACGCAGTATTTT,CASSPGQGIRDTQYF,TRBJ2-3,.,.,TRBV18
TGTGCCAGCAGGGGGGGGGTCGGAAATGAAAAACTGTTTTTT,CASRGGVGNEKLFF,TRBJ1-4,.,.,TRBV6-1
TGTGCCAGCAGCCAACTAACAGAGGGGGGCAATCAGCCCCAGCATTTT,CASSQLTEGGNQPQHF,TRBJ1-5,.,.,TRBV6-6
TGCGCCAGCAGCTTTACCGGTAATCAGCCCCAGCATTTT,CASSFTGNQPQHF,TRBJ1-5,.,.,TRBV5-1
TGTGCCAGCAGCTCGACAGGTTACGAGCAGTACTTC,CASSSTGYEQYF,TRBJ2-7,few,.,TRBV6-5
TGTGCCAGCAGACTCGACAGGGGACATCAGCCCCAGCATTTT,CASRLDRGHQPQHF,TRBJ1-5,few,TRBD1,TRBV2
TGTGCCAGCAGCGGACAGGGGTATTACAATGAGCAGTTCTTC,CASSGQGYYNEQFF,TRBJ2-1,.,TRBD1,TRBV5-6
TGTGCCAGCAGTTTTGCCGGGGGATACACAGATACGCAGTATTTT,CASSFAGGYTDTQYF,TRBJ2-3,.,.,TRBV27
TGTGCCAGCAGCGATTTGACAGGCGCTAACTATGGCTACACCTTC,CASSDLTGANYGYTF,TRBJ1-2,.,.,TRBV9
TGTGCCAGCAGCGCGGACAGGGCGAACACTGAAGCTTTCTTT,CASSADRANTEAFF,TRBJ1-1,.,TRBD1,TRBV7-8